Listed below are T cell receptor beta chains from one sample, sequenced in a study of identical twins. In TCRdb, the 5' RACE reads were re-called with MiXCR into one record per CDR3 protein. The sample has about 210,000 distinct CDR3 sequences; around 9.6% are singletons. Specimen: memory (CD45RO+) T cells sorted from blood. The receptors shown here come from a woman between 18 and 30 years old in good health. Each CDR3 is given with its conserved first and last residue. Each record gives: CDR3 DNA, CDR3 protein, CDR3 length, D gene, J gene, clone size, V gene. D genes are given only for firm matches. A clone size is listed for some rows: how often the clone was seen (once, few, many), or a class if it is expanded.

cdr3_nt: TGTGCCAGCAGTTTAGGGTCTCCCCCCAAAAACATTCAGTACTTC
cdr3_aa: CASSLGSPPKNIQYF
cdr3_length: 15
d_call: -
j_call: TRBJ2-4
clone_size: many
v_call: TRBV12-3/TRBV12-4

cdr3_nt: TGCAGTGCAACCTCGACAGTTCAAGAGACCCAGTACTTC
cdr3_aa: CSATSTVQETQYF
cdr3_length: 13
d_call: -
j_call: TRBJ2-5
clone_size: many
v_call: TRBV20-1

cdr3_nt: TGCAGCGTTGAATCTAGCGGGAGTTGGGGTGAGCAGTTCTTC
cdr3_aa: CSVESSGSWGEQFF
cdr3_length: 14
d_call: TRBD2
j_call: TRBJ2-1
clone_size: many
v_call: TRBV29-1

cdr3_nt: TGCGCCAGCAGTGAAATCCGGGGGCCGAGCACAGATACGCAGTATTTT
cdr3_aa: CASSEIRGPSTDTQYF
cdr3_length: 16
d_call: -
j_call: TRBJ2-3
clone_size: few
v_call: TRBV10-1

cdr3_nt: TGTGCCAGCAGTCCCCGGGACAGGGATAACACCATATATTTT
cdr3_aa: CASSPRDRDNTIYF
cdr3_length: 14
d_call: TRBD1
j_call: TRBJ1-3
clone_size: many
v_call: TRBV6-1

cdr3_nt: TGTGCCAGCAGTCGGAATCAGCCCCAGCATTTT
cdr3_aa: CASSRNQPQHF
cdr3_length: 11
d_call: -
j_call: TRBJ1-5
clone_size: few
v_call: TRBV28

cdr3_nt: TGCAGTGCTAGAGGGGGGGGAAGTAATAGCAATCAGCCCCAGCATTTT
cdr3_aa: CSARGGGSNSNQPQHF
cdr3_length: 16
d_call: -
j_call: TRBJ1-5
clone_size: -
v_call: TRBV20-1

cdr3_nt: TGCAGTGCTACCGGGACAGATCCCTACGAGCAGTACTTC
cdr3_aa: CSATGTDPYEQYF
cdr3_length: 13
d_call: TRBD1
j_call: TRBJ2-7
clone_size: few
v_call: TRBV20-1

cdr3_nt: TGCGCCAGCAGCCCCTGGGACAGCTCCTACAATGAGCAGTTCTTC
cdr3_aa: CASSPWDSSYNEQFF
cdr3_length: 15
d_call: TRBD1
j_call: TRBJ2-1
clone_size: many
v_call: TRBV5-1

cdr3_nt: TGTGCCAGCAGCTTGAGCGGAACCCTATACCAAGAGACCCAGTACTTC
cdr3_aa: CASSLSGTLYQETQYF
cdr3_length: 16
d_call: -
j_call: TRBJ2-5
clone_size: many
v_call: TRBV7-2

cdr3_nt: TGCAGTCCGCGAGCGTCCTCCAAAAACATTCAGTACTTC
cdr3_aa: CSPRASSKNIQYF
cdr3_length: 13
d_call: -
j_call: TRBJ2-4
clone_size: -
v_call: TRBV20-1

cdr3_nt: TGTGCCAGCAAACCTCAGGGGTTCAGCGGGGAGCTGTTTTTT
cdr3_aa: CASKPQGFSGELFF
cdr3_length: 14
d_call: -
j_call: TRBJ2-2
clone_size: many
v_call: TRBV12-3/TRBV12-4

cdr3_nt: TGCAGTGCTCCCGGGACAGTGAACACCGGGGAGCTGTTTTTT
cdr3_aa: CSAPGTVNTGELFF
cdr3_length: 14
d_call: TRBD1
j_call: TRBJ2-2
clone_size: few
v_call: TRBV20-1

cdr3_nt: TGTGCCACCAGCAGAGATAGTCTAGCGGGGGGTGAGCAGTTCTTC
cdr3_aa: CATSRDSLAGGEQFF
cdr3_length: 15
d_call: TRBD2
j_call: TRBJ2-1
clone_size: many
v_call: TRBV15

cdr3_nt: TGTGCCAGCAGCCGTGGGGTACCGACAACTAATGAAAAACTGTTTTTT
cdr3_aa: CASSRGVPTTNEKLFF
cdr3_length: 16
d_call: -
j_call: TRBJ1-4
clone_size: -
v_call: TRBV7-6

cdr3_nt: TGTGCCAGCAGCGCATGGCGGGGGGGGGCAGATACGCAGTATTTT
cdr3_aa: CASSAWRGGADTQYF
cdr3_length: 15
d_call: TRBD2
j_call: TRBJ2-3
clone_size: many
v_call: TRBV9

cdr3_nt: TGTGCCAGCCGGATCACCGCGCCACAGGAGACCCAGTACTTC
cdr3_aa: CASRITAPQETQYF
cdr3_length: 14
d_call: -
j_call: TRBJ2-5
clone_size: -
v_call: TRBV6-1

cdr3_nt: TGTGCCAGCAGCTTAACAAACGCGCGGGGGGGCAGGAATGAGCAGTTCTTC
cdr3_aa: CASSLTNARGGRNEQFF
cdr3_length: 17
d_call: TRBD2
j_call: TRBJ2-1
clone_size: few
v_call: TRBV11-2

cdr3_nt: TGTGCCTGGATGGGGGAGGAACAAGAGACCCAGTACTTC
cdr3_aa: CAWMGEEQETQYF
cdr3_length: 13
d_call: -
j_call: TRBJ2-5
clone_size: -
v_call: TRBV30

cdr3_nt: TGTGCCAGCAGTGAATACGTCAGCGCGAACACCGGGGAGCTGTTTTTT
cdr3_aa: CASSEYVSANTGELFF
cdr3_length: 16
d_call: -
j_call: TRBJ2-2
clone_size: many
v_call: TRBV25-1

cdr3_nt: TGTGCCGGCAGCTTTGATGGCACAGATACGCAGTATTTT
cdr3_aa: CAGSFDGTDTQYF
cdr3_length: 13
d_call: -
j_call: TRBJ2-3
clone_size: few
v_call: TRBV7-9

cdr3_nt: TGTGCCAGCAGTGGGAAGGAGGGGGCTTCCTACGAGCAGTACTTC
cdr3_aa: CASSGKEGASYEQYF
cdr3_length: 15
d_call: -
j_call: TRBJ2-7
clone_size: many
v_call: TRBV6-1

cdr3_nt: TGTGCCAGCAGCCCAAATAATCTCAATGAGCAGTTCTTC
cdr3_aa: CASSPNNLNEQFF
cdr3_length: 13
d_call: -
j_call: TRBJ2-1
clone_size: many
v_call: TRBV3-1

cdr3_nt: TGCAGTGCCACCGCGGGACAGGCAAACTATGGCTACACCTTC
cdr3_aa: CSATAGQANYGYTF
cdr3_length: 14
d_call: TRBD1
j_call: TRBJ1-2
clone_size: many
v_call: TRBV20-1

cdr3_nt: TGCAGTGCTAGCAGGGGCAGGAGCTCCTACAATGAGCAGTTCTTC
cdr3_aa: CSASRGRSSYNEQFF
cdr3_length: 15
d_call: -
j_call: TRBJ2-1
clone_size: few
v_call: TRBV20-1

cdr3_nt: TGTGCCAGCAGCCAAGATATTGGGGTCAGGGATACGCAGTATTTT
cdr3_aa: CASSQDIGVRDTQYF
cdr3_length: 15
d_call: -
j_call: TRBJ2-3
clone_size: -
v_call: TRBV3-1

cdr3_nt: TGCGCCAGCTCAGTGAGTCCCGAACGCTACGAGCAGTACTTC
cdr3_aa: CASSVSPERYEQYF
cdr3_length: 14
d_call: -
j_call: TRBJ2-7
clone_size: many
v_call: TRBV5-1

cdr3_nt: TGTGCCAGCAGCCCGACCATTGCAGATACGCAGTATTTT
cdr3_aa: CASSPTIADTQYF
cdr3_length: 13
d_call: -
j_call: TRBJ2-3
clone_size: -
v_call: TRBV7-3

cdr3_nt: TGTGCCAGCAGTTACGGACCCTATAGCAATCAGCCCCAGCATTTT
cdr3_aa: CASSYGPYSNQPQHF
cdr3_length: 15
d_call: -
j_call: TRBJ1-5
clone_size: few
v_call: TRBV6-5

cdr3_nt: TGCAGCGTCAAGGGGTCCTCAGGAAATCAGCCCCAGCATTTT
cdr3_aa: CSVKGSSGNQPQHF
cdr3_length: 14
d_call: -
j_call: TRBJ1-5
clone_size: medium-sized
v_call: TRBV20-1

cdr3_nt: TGCGCCAGCAGTGAGCTCAGCGGGGGGGGATACAATGAGCAGTTCTTC
cdr3_aa: CASSELSGGGYNEQFF
cdr3_length: 16
d_call: TRBD2
j_call: TRBJ2-1
clone_size: -
v_call: TRBV10-1

cdr3_nt: TGTGCCAGCAGCCCTGACAGGGTCGGCTCCTACAATGAGCAGTTCTTC
cdr3_aa: CASSPDRVGSYNEQFF
cdr3_length: 16
d_call: TRBD1
j_call: TRBJ2-1
clone_size: few
v_call: TRBV5-4

cdr3_nt: TGTGCCAGCAGCTTACAGGGTACTAATTCACCCCTCCACTTT
cdr3_aa: CASSLQGTNSPLHF
cdr3_length: 14
d_call: -
j_call: TRBJ1-6
clone_size: -
v_call: TRBV12-3/TRBV12-4

cdr3_nt: TGCAGTGCTAGTCTATCCCACAATGAGCAGTTCTTC
cdr3_aa: CSASLSHNEQFF
cdr3_length: 12
d_call: -
j_call: TRBJ2-1
clone_size: -
v_call: TRBV20-1

cdr3_nt: TGTGCCAGCAGCTTCCTAGGGACTGGATCCAATACGCAGTATTTT
cdr3_aa: CASSFLGTGSNTQYF
cdr3_length: 15
d_call: -
j_call: TRBJ2-3
clone_size: few
v_call: TRBV11-3

cdr3_nt: TGTGCTAGTGGTCCGGAGTTGGGGGGGCCCTACGAGCAGTACTTC
cdr3_aa: CASGPELGGPYEQYF
cdr3_length: 15
d_call: -
j_call: TRBJ2-7
clone_size: -
v_call: TRBV12-5

cdr3_nt: TGCAGTGCTAGAGGGCCGGCGGGAAACACCATATATTTT
cdr3_aa: CSARGPAGNTIYF
cdr3_length: 13
d_call: -
j_call: TRBJ1-3
clone_size: many
v_call: TRBV20-1

cdr3_nt: TGTGCCAGCAGACTTAGACAGGGGTCTTACACCGGGGAGCTGTTTTTT
cdr3_aa: CASRLRQGSYTGELFF
cdr3_length: 16
d_call: TRBD1
j_call: TRBJ2-2
clone_size: -
v_call: TRBV7-9

cdr3_nt: TGTGCCAGCAGTGATCTCGACCTGAATAAGCCCCAGCATTTT
cdr3_aa: CASSDLDLNKPQHF
cdr3_length: 14
d_call: -
j_call: TRBJ1-5
clone_size: -
v_call: TRBV2

cdr3_nt: TGTGCCAGCAGCAAGGGCGCTGCAGATACGCAGTATTTT
cdr3_aa: CASSKGAADTQYF
cdr3_length: 13
d_call: -
j_call: TRBJ2-3
clone_size: few
v_call: TRBV11-3

cdr3_nt: TGTGCCAGCTTCCGGGACCTGTTCTACGAGCAGTACTTC
cdr3_aa: CASFRDLFYEQYF
cdr3_length: 13
d_call: -
j_call: TRBJ2-7
clone_size: few
v_call: TRBV5-6

cdr3_nt: TGTGCCAGCAGCAGCACTAGCGGGGGGGCCGGGGAAGATACGCAGTATTTT
cdr3_aa: CASSSTSGGAGEDTQYF
cdr3_length: 17
d_call: TRBD2
j_call: TRBJ2-3
clone_size: -
v_call: TRBV7-9

cdr3_nt: TGTGCCAGCAGCCATGGACTTTACAATGAGCAGTTCTTC
cdr3_aa: CASSHGLYNEQFF
cdr3_length: 13
d_call: -
j_call: TRBJ2-1
clone_size: many
v_call: TRBV12-3/TRBV12-4

cdr3_nt: TGCAGTGCTAGTCTGGGGAGGCAGGACATTCAGTACTTC
cdr3_aa: CSASLGRQDIQYF
cdr3_length: 13
d_call: -
j_call: TRBJ2-4
clone_size: many
v_call: TRBV20-1

cdr3_nt: TGCGCCAGCAGTGAGTCCAAGACTGGATTTGGGGATACGCAGTATTTT
cdr3_aa: CASSESKTGFGDTQYF
cdr3_length: 16
d_call: -
j_call: TRBJ2-3
clone_size: -
v_call: TRBV10-1

cdr3_nt: TGCTGTGCTGGCGCCTTAGCGGGAGGGCGCCCAGATACGCAGTATTTT
cdr3_aa: CCAGALAGGRPDTQYF
cdr3_length: 16
d_call: TRBD2
j_call: TRBJ2-3
clone_size: -
v_call: TRBV20-1

cdr3_nt: TGTGCCAGCAGTATAGGATCTCGGGGCGAGACCCAGTACTTC
cdr3_aa: CASSIGSRGETQYF
cdr3_length: 14
d_call: -
j_call: TRBJ2-5
clone_size: -
v_call: TRBV7-8

cdr3_nt: TGCAGCGTTGTGGACTTTGGCTACACCTTC
cdr3_aa: CSVVDFGYTF
cdr3_length: 10
d_call: -
j_call: TRBJ1-2
clone_size: few
v_call: TRBV29-1

cdr3_nt: TGTGCCACGCAATTCTCAGTGGGAACCGGGGAGCTGTTTTTT
cdr3_aa: CATQFSVGTGELFF
cdr3_length: 14
d_call: -
j_call: TRBJ2-2
clone_size: few
v_call: TRBV7-9

cdr3_nt: TGCGCCAGCAGCCAAGATTTAATAGGGACGCAGTACGAGCAGTACTTC
cdr3_aa: CASSQDLIGTQYEQYF
cdr3_length: 16
d_call: -
j_call: TRBJ2-7
clone_size: few
v_call: TRBV4-1

cdr3_nt: TGTGCCAGCAGCGTCGCGACAGGGGGTAGGACAGATACGCAGTATTTT
cdr3_aa: CASSVATGGRTDTQYF
cdr3_length: 16
d_call: TRBD1
j_call: TRBJ2-3
clone_size: few
v_call: TRBV9

cdr3_nt: TGTGCCAGCAGCGGGACAGGGTGGGGTGAAGCTTTCTTT
cdr3_aa: CASSGTGWGEAFF
cdr3_length: 13
d_call: TRBD1
j_call: TRBJ1-1
clone_size: few
v_call: TRBV9